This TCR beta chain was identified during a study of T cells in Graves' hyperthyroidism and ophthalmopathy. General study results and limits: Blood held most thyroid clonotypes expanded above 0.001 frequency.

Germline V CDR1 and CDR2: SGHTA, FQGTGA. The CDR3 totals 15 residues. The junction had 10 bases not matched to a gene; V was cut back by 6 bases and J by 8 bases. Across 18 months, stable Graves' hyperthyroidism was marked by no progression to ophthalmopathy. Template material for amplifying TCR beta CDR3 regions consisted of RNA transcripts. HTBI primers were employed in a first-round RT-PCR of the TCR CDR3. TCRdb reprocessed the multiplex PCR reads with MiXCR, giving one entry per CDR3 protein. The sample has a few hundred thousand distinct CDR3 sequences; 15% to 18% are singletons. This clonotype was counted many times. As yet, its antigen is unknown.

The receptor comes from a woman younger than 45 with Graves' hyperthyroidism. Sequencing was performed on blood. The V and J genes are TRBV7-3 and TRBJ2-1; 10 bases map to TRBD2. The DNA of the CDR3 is TGTGCCAGCAGACTAGCGGGATTACCCCTGGATGAGCAGTTCTTC. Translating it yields CASRLAGLPLDEQFF. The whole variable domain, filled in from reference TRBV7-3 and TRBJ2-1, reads GAGVSQTPSNKVTEKGKYVELRCDPISGHTALYWYRQSLGQGPEFLIYFQGTGAADDSGLPNDRFFAVRPEGSVSTLKIQRTERGDSAVYLCASRLAGLPLDEQFFGPGTRLTVL.